Here is one T cell receptor beta chain with its context. This sample was taken from a study of OX40 agonist ivuxolimab in advanced cancers. Across the study: Aged roughly 23 to 85 with a mean of around 60 years, they were roughly 83% male.

The table came from immunoSEQ multiplex PCR; TCRdb's copy has only in-frame clones and leaves some out. The sample comprises about 79,000 clones, roughly 88% of which are singletons, and roughly 4% rests with the top ten. V was pared by 5 bases and J by 5 bases, with 11 bases between. The germline CDR1 and CDR2 sequences are SGHAT and FQNNGV. The CDR3 totals 13 residues. The chain recombines TRBV11-2 with TRBJ2-3, with a possible D match to TRBD2 (6 bases). Material: CD4+ or CD8+ T cells sorted from blood, obtained in a trial of the OX40 agonist ivuxolimab. The sequence came from an adult with an advanced solid tumor such as melanoma, head and neck, liver or kidney cancer. CDR3 in amino acids: CASSNPGGDTQYF. In DNA, the CDR3 is TGTGCCAGCAGCAATCCCGGGGGAGATACGCAGTATTTT.